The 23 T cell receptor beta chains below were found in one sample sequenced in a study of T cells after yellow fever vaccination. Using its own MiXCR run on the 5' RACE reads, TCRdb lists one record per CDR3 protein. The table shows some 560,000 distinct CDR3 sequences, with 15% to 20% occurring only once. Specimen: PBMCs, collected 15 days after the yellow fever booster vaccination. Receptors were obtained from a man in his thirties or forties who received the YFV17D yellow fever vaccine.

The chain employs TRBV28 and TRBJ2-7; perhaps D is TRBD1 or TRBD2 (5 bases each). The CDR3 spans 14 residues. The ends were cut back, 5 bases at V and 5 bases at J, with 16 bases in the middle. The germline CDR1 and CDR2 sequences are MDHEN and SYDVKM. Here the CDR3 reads CASSPNLRGHEQYF. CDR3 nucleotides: TGTGCCAGCAGTCCCAACCTCCGGGGCCACGAGCAGTACTTC.

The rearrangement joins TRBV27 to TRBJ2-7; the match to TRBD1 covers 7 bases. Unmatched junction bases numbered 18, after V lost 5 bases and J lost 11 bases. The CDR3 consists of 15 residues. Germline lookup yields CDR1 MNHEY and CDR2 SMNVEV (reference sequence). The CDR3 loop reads CASSPQGPAQGFEYF. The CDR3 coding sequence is TGTGCCAGCAGTCCACAGGGGCCGGCGCAAGGGTTTGAGTACTTC.

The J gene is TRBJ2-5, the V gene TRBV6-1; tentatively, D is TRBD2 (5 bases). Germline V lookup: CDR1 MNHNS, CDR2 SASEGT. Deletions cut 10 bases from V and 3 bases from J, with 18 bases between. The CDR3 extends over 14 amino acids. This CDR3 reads CATRGPGNKETQYF. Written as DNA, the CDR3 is TGTGCCACCCGAGGGCCGGGGAACAAAGAGACCCAGTACTTC.

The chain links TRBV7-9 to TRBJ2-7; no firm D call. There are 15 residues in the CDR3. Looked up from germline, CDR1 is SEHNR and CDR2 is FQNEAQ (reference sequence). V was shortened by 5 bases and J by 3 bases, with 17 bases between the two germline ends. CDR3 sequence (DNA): TGTGCCAGCAGCCCCTTAACGGACCGAAACTACGAGCAGTACTTC. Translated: CASSPLTDRNYEQYF.

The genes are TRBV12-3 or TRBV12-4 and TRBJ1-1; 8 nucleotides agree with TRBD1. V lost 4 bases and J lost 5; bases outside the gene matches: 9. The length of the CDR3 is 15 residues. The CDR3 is CASSSQGALGTEAFF. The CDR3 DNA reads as TGTGCCAGCAGTTCTCAGGGGGCGCTAGGAACTGAAGCTTTCTTT.

The CDR3 nucleotides read TGTGCCAGCGGGTCACAGGGCCGGGAAAAACTGTTTTTT. This encodes CASGSQGREKLFF. The chain has TRBV4-2 and TRBJ1-4; a weak D match, TRBD1 (6 bases). CDR1 and CDR2 from the germline V gene are LGHNA and YNFKEQ. Trimming shortened V by 8 bases and J by 8 bases, and 15 bases separated the two germline ends. This CDR3 has 13 amino acids.

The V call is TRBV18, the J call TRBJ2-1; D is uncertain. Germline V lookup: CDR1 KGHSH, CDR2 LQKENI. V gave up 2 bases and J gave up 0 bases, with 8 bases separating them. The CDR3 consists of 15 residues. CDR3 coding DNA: TGTGCCAGCTCACCAGCCACGGTCTCCTACAATGAGCAGTTCTTC. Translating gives CASSPATVSYNEQFF.

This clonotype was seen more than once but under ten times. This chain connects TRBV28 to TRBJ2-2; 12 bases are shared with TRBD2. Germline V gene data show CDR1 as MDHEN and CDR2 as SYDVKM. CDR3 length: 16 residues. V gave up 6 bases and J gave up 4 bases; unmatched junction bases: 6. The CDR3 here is CASRWTSGKVTGELFF. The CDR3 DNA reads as TGTGCCAGCAGGTGGACTAGCGGGAAGGTCACCGGGGAGCTGTTTTTT.

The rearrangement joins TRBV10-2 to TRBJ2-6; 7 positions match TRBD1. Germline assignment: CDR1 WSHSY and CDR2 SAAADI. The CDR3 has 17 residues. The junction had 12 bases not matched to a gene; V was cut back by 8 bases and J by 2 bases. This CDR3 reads CASYRTTGQAGANVLTF. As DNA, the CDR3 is TGCGCCAGCTACCGGACCACAGGACAGGCTGGGGCCAACGTCCTGACTTTC.

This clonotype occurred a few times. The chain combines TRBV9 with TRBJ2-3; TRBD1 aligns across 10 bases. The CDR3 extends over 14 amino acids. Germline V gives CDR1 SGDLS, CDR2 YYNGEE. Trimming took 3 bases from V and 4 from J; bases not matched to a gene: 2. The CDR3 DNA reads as TGTGCCAGCAGCGCCGACAGGGGGCCAGATACGCAGTATTTT. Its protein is CASSADRGPDTQYF. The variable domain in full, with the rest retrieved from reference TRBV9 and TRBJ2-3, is DSGVTQTPKHLITATGQRVTLRCSPRSGDLSVYWYQQSLDQGLQFLIQYYNGEERAKGNILERFSAQQFPDLHSELNLSSLELGDSALYFCASSADRGPDTQYFGPGTRLTVL.

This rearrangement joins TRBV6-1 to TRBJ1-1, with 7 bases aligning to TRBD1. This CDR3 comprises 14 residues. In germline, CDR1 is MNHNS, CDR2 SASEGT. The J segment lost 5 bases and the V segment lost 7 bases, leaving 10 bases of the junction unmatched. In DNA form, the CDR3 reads TGTGCCAGCACCCCAGGGGGGGTGAGGACTGAAGCTTTCTTT. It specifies CASTPGGVRTEAFF.

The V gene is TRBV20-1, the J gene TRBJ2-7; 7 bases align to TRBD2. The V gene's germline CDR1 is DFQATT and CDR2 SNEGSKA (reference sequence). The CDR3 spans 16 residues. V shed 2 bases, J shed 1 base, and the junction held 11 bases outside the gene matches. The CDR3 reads CSARLVGDYGSYEQYF. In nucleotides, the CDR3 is TGCAGTGCTAGACTTGTTGGGGACTATGGGTCCTACGAGCAGTACTTC.

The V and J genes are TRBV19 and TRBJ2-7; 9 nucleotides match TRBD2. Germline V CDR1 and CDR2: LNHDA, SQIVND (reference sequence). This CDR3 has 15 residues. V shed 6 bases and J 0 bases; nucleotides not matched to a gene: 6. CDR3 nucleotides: TGTGCCAGTAGCAGACTAGCGGAAAGCTCCTACGAGCAGTACTTC. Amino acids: CASSRLAESSYEQYF.

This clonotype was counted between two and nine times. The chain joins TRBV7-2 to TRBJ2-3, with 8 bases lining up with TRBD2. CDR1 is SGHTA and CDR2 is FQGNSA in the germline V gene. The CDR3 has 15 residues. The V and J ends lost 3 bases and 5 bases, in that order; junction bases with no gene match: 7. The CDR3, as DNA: TGTGCCAGCAGCTTTAGTCGGCTAGCGGGAGATACGCAGTATTTT. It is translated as CASSFSRLAGDTQYF.

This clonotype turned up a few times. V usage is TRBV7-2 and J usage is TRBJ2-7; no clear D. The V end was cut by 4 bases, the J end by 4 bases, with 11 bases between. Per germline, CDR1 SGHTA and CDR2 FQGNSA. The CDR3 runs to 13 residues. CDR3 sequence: CASSSTPYYEQYF. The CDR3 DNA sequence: TGTGCCAGCAGCTCAACACCCTATTACGAGCAGTACTTC.

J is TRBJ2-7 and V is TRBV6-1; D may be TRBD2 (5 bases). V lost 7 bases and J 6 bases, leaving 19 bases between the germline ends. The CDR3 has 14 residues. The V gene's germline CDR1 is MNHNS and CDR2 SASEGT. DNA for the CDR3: TGTGCCAGCACCCCGGGAATAGGATTCTCCGAGCAGTACTTC. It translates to CASTPGIGFSEQYF.

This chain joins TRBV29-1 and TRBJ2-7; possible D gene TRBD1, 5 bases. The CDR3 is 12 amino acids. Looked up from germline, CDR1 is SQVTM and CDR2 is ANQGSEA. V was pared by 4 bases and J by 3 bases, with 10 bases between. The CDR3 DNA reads TGCAGCGTTGTTCCCACAGGCTACGAGCAGTACTTC. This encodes CSVVPTGYEQYF.

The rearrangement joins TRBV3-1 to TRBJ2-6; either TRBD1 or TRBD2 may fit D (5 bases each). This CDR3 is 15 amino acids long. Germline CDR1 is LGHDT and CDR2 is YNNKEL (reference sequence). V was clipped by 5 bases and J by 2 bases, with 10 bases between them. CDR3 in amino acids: CASSVLGAGANVLTF. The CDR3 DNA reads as TGTGCCAGCAGCGTTTTGGGGGCTGGGGCCAACGTCCTGACTTTC.

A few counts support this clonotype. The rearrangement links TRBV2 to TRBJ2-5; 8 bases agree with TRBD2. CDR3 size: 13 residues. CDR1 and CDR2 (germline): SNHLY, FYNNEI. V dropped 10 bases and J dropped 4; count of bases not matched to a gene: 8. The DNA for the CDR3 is TGTGCCAACCAGCGGGAGATGGTAGAGACCCAGTACTTC. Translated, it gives CANQREMVETQYF.

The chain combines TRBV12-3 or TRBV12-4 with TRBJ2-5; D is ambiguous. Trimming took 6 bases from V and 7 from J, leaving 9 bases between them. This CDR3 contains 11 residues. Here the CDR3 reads CASSIVATQYF. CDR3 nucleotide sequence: TGTGCCAGCAGCATCGTGGCGACCCAGTACTTC.

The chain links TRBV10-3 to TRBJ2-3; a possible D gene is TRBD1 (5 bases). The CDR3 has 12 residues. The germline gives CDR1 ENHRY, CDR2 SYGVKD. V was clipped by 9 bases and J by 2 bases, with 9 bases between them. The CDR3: CAIKDTTDTQYF. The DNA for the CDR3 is TGTGCCATTAAGGACACCACAGATACGCAGTATTTT.

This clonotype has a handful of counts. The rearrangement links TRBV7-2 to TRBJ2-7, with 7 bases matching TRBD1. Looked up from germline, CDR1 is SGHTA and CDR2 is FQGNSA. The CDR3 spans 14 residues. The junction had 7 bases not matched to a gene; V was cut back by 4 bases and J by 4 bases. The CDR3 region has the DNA TGTGCCAGCAGCTCCCAGACAGGGAGATACGAGCAGTACTTC. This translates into CASSSQTGRYEQYF.

DNA of the CDR3: TGTGCCAGCAGCCGAGGACAGCTTAATTCACCCCTCCACTTT. Its protein is CASSRGQLNSPLHF. J is TRBJ1-6 and V is TRBV12-3 or TRBV12-4; tentative D call: TRBD1 (6 bases). The germline V and J ends were trimmed by 6 bases and 6 bases, with 12 bases remaining between them. The CDR3 has 14 amino acids.